This TCR beta chain was obtained from a study of cytomegalovirus exposure and HLA in healthy donors. Primers included in the PCR were 60 Vbeta and 13 Jbeta primers. Repertoires were generated with immunoSEQ multiplex PCR, while TCRdb's copy carries only in-frame clones and drops some. Found here are roughly 200,000 clones, over 60% of them singletons; the top ten hold 2.1%. A word on this clone: Antigen specificity is unknown.

General study findings and limits: A later analysis reportedly found fewer N-insertions in an Asian-associated ancestry cluster than the roughly 670-donor mean.

Despite likely unrecorded immune exposures, the donors were nominally healthy at the time of sampling. The junction had 2 bases not matched to a gene; V was cut back by 3 bases and J by 4 bases. The germline V gene has CDR1 KGHSH and CDR2 LQKENI. The CDR3 spans 13 residues. The V gene is TRBV18, the J gene TRBJ2-7; 8 bases are shared with TRBD1. This TCR was sampled from a woman aged 25 to 39 in good health and CMV-seropositive. Sequencing used PBMCs. The CDR3 spells CASSPGQEYEQYF. The CDR3 nucleotides are TGTGCCAGCTCACCGGGACAGGAATACGAGCAGTACTTC.